These 26 T cell receptor beta chains were sequenced from one sample in a study of immune evolution from preneoplasia to lung adenocarcinoma. Sequenced by immunoSEQ multiplex PCR; TCRdb stores in-frame clones only, minus some. The table records about 6,300 clones, around 78% of them present only once. The sample was FFPE minimally invasive lung adenocarcinoma tissue. These receptors all come from a person aged 60 to 85 with lung adenocarcinoma.

The chain joins TRBV5-4 to TRBJ2-1; the match to TRBD2 covers 15 bases. Germline V lookup: CDR1 SGHNT, CDR2 YYREEE (reference sequence). The CDR3 extends over 13 amino acids. The V and J ends lost 9 bases and 8 bases, in that order; junction bases with no gene match: 3. CDR3 loop: CAKGLAGGDEQFF. The CDR3 coding sequence is TGTGCCAAAGGACTAGCGGGAGGGGATGAGCAGTTCTTC.

The chain employs TRBV5-1 and TRBJ2-1; TRBD1 or TRBD2 may be the D gene (5 bases each). The CDR3 covers 14 residues. The germline CDR1 and CDR2 sequences are SGHRS and YFSETQ. V shed 5 bases and J shed 7 bases, with 16 bases lying between them. Here the CDR3 DNA reads TGCGCCAGCAGAGGGCCGGAATGGGGGAATGAGCAGTTCTTC. Residues: CASRGPEWGNEQFF.

The rearrangement uses TRBV5-6 and TRBJ2-7; 8 bases align to TRBD2. Germline V lookup: CDR1 SGHDT, CDR2 YYEEEE. J lost 0 bases, V lost 5 bases, and 10 bases had no gene match. This CDR3 has 16 residues. In DNA form, the CDR3 reads TGTGCCAGCAGTCCTAAGCGGGAGCCCCTCTCCTACGAGCAGTACTTC. Protein product: CASSPKREPLSYEQYF.

The gene calls are TRBV7-3 and TRBJ2-5; the match to TRBD1 covers 12 bases. With 5 bases clipped from V and 5 bases from J, the junction kept 6 bases outside the gene matches. This CDR3 comprises 15 residues. From germline, CDR1 is SGHTA and CDR2 FQGTGA. CDR3 region: CASSMGTGGSETQYF. DNA for the CDR3: TGTGCCAGCAGCATGGGGACAGGGGGCTCGGAGACCCAGTACTTC.

The count of this clone is one. The chain carries TRBV10-3 and TRBJ1-1; 10 nucleotides line up with TRBD1. CDR3 length: 13 residues. Trimming removed 9 bases from V and 3 bases from J; junction bases left unmatched: 4. Germline loops: CDR1 ENHRY, CDR2 SYGVKD. As DNA, the CDR3 is TGTGCCATTGGGACAGGGGTTGACACTGAAGCTTTCTTT. Translated, it gives CAIGTGVDTEAFF.

This clone was seen only once. The genes are TRBV6-8 and TRBJ1-1; the D gene is possibly TRBD1 (5 bases). CDR1 MNHGY and CDR2 SAAAGT come from the germline V gene. V dropped 6 bases and J dropped 3 bases, with 11 bases sitting between them. This CDR3 is 13 amino acids long. CDR3 in DNA: TGTGCCAGCAGCAGGGTCAGTGACACTGAAGCTTTCTTT. This sequence encodes CASSRVSDTEAFF.

The chain is built from TRBV28 and TRBJ1-1; no clear D. Germline V gene lookup returns CDR1 MDHEN and CDR2 SYDVKM. The CDR3 is 11 amino acids. Trimming shortened V by 5 bases and J by 3 bases, and 4 bases separated the two germline ends. The CDR3 region is CASSIDTEAFF. The CDR3 DNA follows: TGTGCCAGCAGTATAGACACTGAAGCTTTCTTT.

This chain joins TRBV29-1 and TRBJ2-7; 9 bases are a match to TRBD2. The germline CDR1 and CDR2 sequences are SQVTM and ANQGSEA. The V segment lost 5 bases and the J segment 2 bases; nucleotides outside the gene matches: 7. The CDR3 has 14 residues. The CDR3 loop is CSVWVAGATYEQYF. The CDR3 DNA reads TGCAGCGTTTGGGTAGCGGGAGCGACCTACGAGCAGTACTTC.

The rearrangement links TRBV27 to TRBJ2-3; D gene unclear. The V end lost 4 bases, the J end lost 9 bases, and 17 bases lay between the germline ends. Germline V CDR1 and CDR2: MNHEY, SMNVEV (reference sequence). This CDR3 is built from 14 residues. CDR3 protein: CASSYVGMSETQYF. For the CDR3, the DNA is TGTGCCAGCAGTTATGTGGGAATGTCGGAAACGCAGTATTTT.

J is TRBJ2-5 and V is TRBV4-2, with 12 bases aligning to TRBD2. V trimming: 1 base; J trimming: 5 bases; junction bases outside the gene matches: 5. Germline lookup yields CDR1 LGHNA and CDR2 YNFKEQ. The CDR3 extends over 16 amino acids. CDR3 coding DNA: TGTGCCAGCAGCCAAGGGACTAGCGGGATATCCGAGACCCAGTACTTC. Amino acid sequence: CASSQGTSGISETQYF.

The V call is TRBV7-8, the J call TRBJ2-1; 10 bases are a match to TRBD1. Per the germline V gene, CDR1 is SGHVS and CDR2 is FQNEAQ. The CDR3 contains 15 residues. The J segment lost 9 bases and the V segment lost 3 bases, leaving 8 bases of the junction unmatched. In DNA, the CDR3 is TGTGCCAGCAGCTTTATGGGACAGGGGATTGGTGAGCAGTTCTTC. Residues: CASSFMGQGIGEQFF.

The J gene is TRBJ2-5, the V gene TRBV5-3; D possibly corresponds to TRBD1 (6 bases). TRBV5-3 is an ORF, with its function uncertain. Trimming left V 6 bases short and J 6 bases short, with 15 bases between. CDR3 length: 13 residues. CDR3 DNA sequence: TGTGCCAGAAAGCAGCGCAGGGGAAAGACCCAGTACTTC. Translation gives CARKQRRGKTQYF.

This rearrangement joins TRBV7-6 to TRBJ2-5; 7 nucleotides agree with TRBD1. CDR3 length: 16 amino acids. From germline, CDR1 is SGHVS and CDR2 FNYEAQ. With 1 base clipped from V and 4 bases from J, the junction kept 9 bases outside the gene matches. CDR3 in amino acids: CASSLEGGQRPETQYF. For the CDR3, the DNA is TGTGCCAGCAGCTTAGAAGGGGGACAGAGACCAGAGACCCAGTACTTC.

This clone was seen just once. The genes are TRBV28 and TRBJ1-2, with TRBD1 as a possible D gene (6 bases). The CDR3 runs to 17 residues. V shed 5 bases and J shed 5 bases, with 24 bases lying between them. Germline values: CDR1 MDHEN, CDR2 SYDVKM. The CDR3 region has the DNA TGTGCCAGCAGTCCCCTCTCGACAGGAAAGGGTTTTTATGGCTACACCTTC. Its translation: CASSPLSTGKGFYGYTF.

The J gene is TRBJ1-1, the V gene TRBV18; D might be TRBD1 (5 bases). Deletions cut 3 bases from V and 5 bases from J, with 13 bases between. The CDR3 covers 14 residues. Germline V lookup: CDR1 KGHSH, CDR2 LQKENI. The CDR3 region has the DNA TGTGCCAGCTCACCGGGACTTCAAGGGACTGAAGCTTTCTTT. Protein: CASSPGLQGTEAFF. Together with reference TRBV18 and TRBJ1-1, the CDR3 gives the full variable domain: NAGVMQNPRHLVRRRGQEARLRCSPMKGHSHVYWYRQLPEEGLKFMVYLQKENIIDESGMPKERFSAEFPKEGPSILRIQQVVRGDSAAYFCASSPGLQGTEAFFGQGTRLTVV.

This chain links TRBV28 with TRBJ2-1, with TRBD2 identical over 8 bases. The CDR3 covers 15 residues. V shed 5 bases and J 9 bases; nucleotides not matched to a gene: 12. Germline V gene data show CDR1 as MDHEN and CDR2 as SYDVKM. This CDR3 reads CASSPRTSFRFEQFF. In DNA form, the CDR3 reads TGTGCCAGCAGTCCCAGGACTAGCTTCCGGTTTGAGCAGTTCTTC.

This clone appeared a few times. V and J are TRBV2 and TRBJ1-5; TRBD1 aligns across 8 bases. CDR1 is SNHLY, CDR2 FYNNEI, per germline. CDR3 length: 13 residues. V was pared by 6 bases and J by 2 bases, with 0 bases of the junction left unmatched. The CDR3 spells CASRGQGNQPQHF. CDR3 DNA: TGTGCCAGCAGGGGACAGGGCAATCAGCCCCAGCATTTT.

This chain joins TRBV6-4 and TRBJ2-3; 9 nucleotides line up with TRBD1. J was trimmed by 5 bases and V by 3 bases; bases with no gene match: 9. Germline lookup yields CDR1 MRHNA and CDR2 SNTAGT. The CDR3 runs 16 residues. The CDR3 bases are TGTGCCAGCAGTGAAGTCGGGACAGGGCTTAGAGATACGCAGTATTTT. Translation gives CASSEVGTGLRDTQYF.

The rearrangement links TRBV9 to TRBJ2-2; 7 nucleotides agree with TRBD2. Germline values: CDR1 SGDLS, CDR2 YYNGEE. The CDR3 has 14 amino acids. Trimming at V came to 4 bases and at J to 5 bases, leaving 5 bases not matched to a gene. The CDR3 DNA sequence: TGTGCCAGCAGCCCGCGTAGCGGGACCGGGGAGCTGTTTTTT. Its translation: CASSPRSGTGELFF.

J is TRBJ2-1 and V is TRBV10-2; 9 positions match TRBD2. CDR1 and CDR2 (germline): WSHSY, SAAADI. The CDR3 consists of 12 residues. V was clipped by 4 bases and J by 15 bases; unmatched bases: 7. DNA for the CDR3: TGCGCCAGCAGTGTAGTAGCGGGAGAACGGTTCTTC. Translation gives CASSVVAGERFF.

The rearrangement links TRBV30 to TRBJ1-4, with D uncertain. V was trimmed by 0 bases and J by 3 bases, leaving 5 bases between them. The CDR3 has 13 residues. Germline CDR1 reads GTSNPN; CDR2 reads SVGIG (reference sequence). This CDR3 is CAWSVQPNEKLFF. DNA of the CDR3: TGTGCCTGGAGTGTACAGCCTAATGAAAAACTGTTTTTT.

The chain combines TRBV9 with TRBJ2-3, with TRBD1 matching over 7 bases. Germline-derived CDR1 and CDR2 are SGDLS and YYNGEE. The CDR3 length is 13 residues. V was pared by 7 bases and J by 7 bases, with 9 bases of the junction left unmatched. The CDR3 loop reads CASEATGSNTQYF. The CDR3 DNA follows: TGTGCCAGCGAAGCGACAGGGTCGAATACGCAGTATTTT.

The V gene is TRBV10-1, the J gene TRBJ2-7; D gene unclear. This CDR3 has 12 residues. V was cut by 8 bases and J by 3 bases, with 11 bases left in between. Per the germline V gene, CDR1 is WNHNN and CDR2 is SYGVQD (reference sequence). The CDR3 coding sequence is TGCGCCAGCGAAAAGGTTCACTACGAGCAGTACTTC. Amino acid sequence: CASEKVHYEQYF.

This sequence joins TRBV12-5 and TRBJ2-3, with 8 bases aligning to TRBD2. V trimming: 4 bases; J trimming: 1 base; junction bases outside the gene matches: 4. CDR1 is LGHNT and CDR2 is FRNRAP in the germline V gene. There are 15 residues in the CDR3. The CDR3 coding sequence is TGTGCTAGTGGTTCTCAACTAGCGGGCACAGATACGCAGTATTTT. This sequence encodes CASGSQLAGTDTQYF.

Relative to its sample, this clone is large. This chain joins TRBV7-2 and TRBJ2-1, with 13 bases fitting TRBD2. The CDR3 runs to 18 residues. The ends lost 5 bases at V and 2 bases at J; junction bases unmatched: 9. Per germline, CDR1 SGHTA and CDR2 FQGNSA. CDR3 residues: CASSPSGGLAGPYNEQFF. The CDR3 DNA reads TGTGCCAGCAGCCCAAGTGGGGGACTAGCGGGACCCTACAATGAGCAGTTCTTC.

This clone was picked up one time. The CDR3 region has the DNA TGTGCCACCAGCAGACCCCCGGGACAGAACACCGGGGAGCTGTTTTTT. Protein sequence: CATSRPPGQNTGELFF. The chain is built from TRBV15 and TRBJ2-2, with a possible D match to TRBD1 (6 bases). CDR1 and CDR2 (germline): LNHNV, YYDKDF (reference sequence). This CDR3 has 16 amino acids. Trimming left V 2 bases short and J 1 base short, with 11 bases between.